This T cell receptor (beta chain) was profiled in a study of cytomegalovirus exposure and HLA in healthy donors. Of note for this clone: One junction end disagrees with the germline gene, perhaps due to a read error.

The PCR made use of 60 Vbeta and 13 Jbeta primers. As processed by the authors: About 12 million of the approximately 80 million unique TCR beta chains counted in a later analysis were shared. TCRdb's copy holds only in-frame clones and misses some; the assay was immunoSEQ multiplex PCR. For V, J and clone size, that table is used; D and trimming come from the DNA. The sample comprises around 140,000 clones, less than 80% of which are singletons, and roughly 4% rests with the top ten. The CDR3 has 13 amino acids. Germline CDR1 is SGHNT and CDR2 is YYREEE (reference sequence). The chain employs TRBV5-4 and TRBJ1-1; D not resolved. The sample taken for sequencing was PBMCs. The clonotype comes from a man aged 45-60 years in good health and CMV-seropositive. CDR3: CASSPAGYTAAFF. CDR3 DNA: TGTGCCAGCAGCCCGGCGGGGTACACTGCAGCTTTCTTT.